The rows below give T cell receptor beta chains drawn from one sample of a study of monozygotic twins with inflammatory bowel disease. TCRdb reanalyzed the 5' RACE reads and collapses them to one entry per CDR3 protein, without DNA. The specimen's table records 200,000 to 250,000 distinct CDR3 sequences. The sample comprised blood. All receptors come from a human donor with ulcerative colitis or Crohn's disease, or a healthy co-twin of an affected twin (not recorded which). Each CDR3 is given with its conserved first and last residue.

V gene	CDR3 length	J gene	CDR3 protein
TRBV7-9	11	TRBJ2-7	CASSFTHEQYF
TRBV27	14	TRBJ1-6	CASRRGQNNSPLHF
TRBV14	16	TRBJ2-1	CASSQQGFSSYNEQFF
TRBV27	15	TRBJ1-2	CASSSRTDANYGYTF
TRBV18	13	TRBJ1-1	CASSPQWDTEAFF
TRBV7-2	14	TRBJ1-6	CASSLTGVGSPLHF
TRBV19	16	TRBJ1-5	CASSTLGTRGNQPQHF
TRBV29-1	12	TRBJ1-1	CSVILPGTEAFF
TRBV28	14	TRBJ1-5	CASSLVQVNQPQHF
TRBV7-9	13	TRBJ1-2	CASSLRQGDGYTF
TRBV11-2	15	TRBJ2-1	CASSLVGGSANEQFF
TRBV9	14	TRBJ2-7	CASSVDLGTYEQYF
TRBV29-1	12	TRBJ2-3	CSVEKGGVTQYF
TRBV20-1	12	TRBJ1-1	CSAKDGGKGAFF
TRBV5-1	16	TRBJ2-3	CASSIGTSGGGDTQYF
TRBV10-3	14	TRBJ2-7	CAIKASGNRYEQYF
TRBV7-2	15	TRBJ2-4	CASSPQGGAKNIQYF